The source of this TCR beta chain is a study of CXCR3-negative and CXCR3-positive naive CD8 T cells (dated by TCRdb to the late 2010s). The study in broad terms: In total, roughly 140 million TRB reads were obtained, which works out to roughly 1.5 +/- 0.3 million reads per library. Diversity and physicochemical repertoire analyses were performed on around twelve donors pooled from two independent experiments. Naive subsets from 5 or 6 donors and memory cells from 3 donors were included in the TRBV-TRBJ cluster analysis.

Sequencing instrument: NextSeq 550. The Human TCR Profiling Kit (MiLaboratory) was used to prepare UMI-labeled 5' RACE TRB cDNA libraries. cDNA synthesis used the entire amount of extracted RNA, and PCR amplification then used the entire amount of cDNA produced. The libraries were made side by side, with each library going through the same number of PCR cycles. Per the authors' processing: With a requirement of at least two reads per UMI, MIGEC and MiXCR extracted about 52,000 +/- 9,100 unique UMI-labeled TRB cDNA molecules per library. On average, each library contained 40,000 +/- 10,000 functional in-frame TRB CDR3 nucleotide clonotypes without stop codons. After downsampling to 5000 UMI-labeled TRB molecules per sample, diversity metrics such as normalized Shannon-Wiener and Chao1 were calculated in VDJtools. VDJtools computed clonotype-size-weighted physicochemical properties of the central five CDR3 residues: interaction energy, strength, volume and Kidera factor 4. Following TCRdb reprocessing, every CDR3 protein sequence forms one entry, and DNA is not provided. These V and J calls rely on TCRdb rather than the paper's analysis. The sample table records roughly 40,000 distinct CDR3 sequences. 6% to 8.5% of the sample is held by the ten biggest clonotypes.

The CDR3 holds 12 amino acids from the cysteine to the phenylalanine. No DNA has been recorded. Each CD8+ T cell subset was flow-sorted in triplicate, and 300,000 or so cells per subset were placed directly into RLT lysis buffer. Peripheral blood mononuclear cells were isolated from buffy coats using standard density gradient centrifugation. An RNeasy Mini Kit was used to extract total RNA from the sorted cells. On this clonotype: Its recognized antigen is unknown.

Results the study describes overall, beyond this receptor: Within the same donor, TRBV-TRBJ usage looked similar between naive CXCR3-negative and CXCR3-positive cells, but memory cells had distinct patterns. Because surface CD5, which has been linked to self-reactivity in mice, was comparable between naive subsets, TCR interaction strength was also inferred from TRB CDR3 physicochemical properties. Both naive subsets had comparably high repertoire diversity, while memory CD8+ T cells had much lower repertoire diversity. CXCR3 expression partially decreased after cryopreservation, so most assays used freshly isolated PBMCs.

This TCR was sampled from a human donor in good health. Some clones in this sample may be carry-over from other donors' samples. Sequencing used memory CD8+ T cells from blood. In light of the paper, this sample's cell subset or site label describes: conventional CD8+ memory T cells (TMEM), sorted as controls. The receptor chain draws on TRBV12-3 or TRBV12-4 and TRBJ1-1; TCRdb calls TRBD1, which cannot be checked without DNA. The CDR3 reads as follows: CASFPGGTEAFF.